Detailed here is one TCR beta chain. Its antigen remains unknown. The data derive from a study of circulating and synovial CD4+ cells in juvenile arthritis. This CDR3 contains 15 residues. Germline CDR1 and CDR2: ENHRY and SYGVKD. V was trimmed by 10 bases and J by 3 bases, leaving 21 bases between them. Some clones are missing from TCRdb's copy, which holds only in-frame ones; the method was immunoSEQ multiplex PCR. Of about 16,000 clones listed, around nine tenths are singletons. Study observations and caveats: Bulk blood CD4 samples held at least an order of magnitude more or fewer genomes than CPL.

The TCR originated in a human donor with juvenile idiopathic arthritis. The chain couples TRBV10-3 to TRBJ1-1; D is undetermined. Sequencing used CD4+ T cells from blood. DNA for the CDR3: TGTGCCACCCTCCCTAGTAAAGGATGGGACACTGAAGCTTTCTTT. Residues: CATLPSKGWDTEAFF.